These 13 T cell receptor beta chains share one sample of origin, sequenced in a study of spatial heterogeneity in lung cancer. The time point: sample taken at primary tumor resection. The authors sequenced whole RNA from tumor, nontumor lung or frozen PBMC without sorting. Each CDR3 protein is one row after TCRdb ran MiXCR on the 5' RACE reads. The profile shows roughly 48,000 distinct CDR3 sequences, less than 6% of them singletons. The sequencing here drew on PBMCs, taken at surgery. These receptors came from a male donor with early-stage non-small cell lung cancer.

The chain recombines TRBV6-1 with TRBJ1-1; D is uncertain. The germline V and J ends were trimmed by 10 bases and 2 bases, with 17 bases remaining between them. Germline CDR1 reads MNHNS; CDR2 reads SASEGT. The CDR3 covers 14 residues. CDR3 sequence: CATYFGIFNTEAFF. The CDR3 DNA sequence: TGTGCCACTTACTTTGGGATATTTAACACTGAAGCTTTCTTT.

The sample holds many counts of this clonotype. This chain uses TRBV4-1 with TRBJ2-1, with 8 bases fitting TRBD2. J gave up 4 bases and V 0 bases, and 11 bases lay outside the gene matches. The CDR3 is 18 amino acids. In germline, CDR1 is MGHRA, CDR2 YSYEKL. CDR3 sequence: CASSQDPRGTRRYNEQFF. The DNA for the CDR3 is TGCGCCAGCAGCCAAGATCCCCGTGGGACTAGGCGTTACAATGAGCAGTTCTTC.

This clonotype was detected ten times or more. J is TRBJ2-4 and V is TRBV4-1; D is ambiguous. The CDR3 is made up of 12 amino acids. Germline CDR1 and CDR2: MGHRA and YSYEKL. V was trimmed by 0 bases and J by 7 bases, leaving 4 bases between them. The CDR3 sequence is CASSQDLNIQYF. As DNA, the CDR3 is TGCGCCAGCAGCCAAGATCTGAACATTCAGTACTTC.

The table lists this clonotype with a few counts. The chain combines TRBV2 with TRBJ2-3, with D hard to call. Germline assignment: CDR1 SNHLY and CDR2 FYNNEI. This CDR3 has 14 residues. V was pared by 8 bases and J by 3 bases, with 15 bases between. CDR3 sequence reads: CASGVRSATDTQYF. The CDR3 nucleotides are TGTGCCAGCGGCGTACGAAGCGCGACAGATACGCAGTATTTT. The complete variable domain, with remaining parts taken from reference TRBV2 and TRBJ2-3, reads EPEVTQTPSHQVTQMGQEVILRCVPISNHLYFYWYRQILGQKVEFLVSFYNNEISEKSEIFDDQFSVERPDGSNFTLKIRSTKLEDSAMYFCASGVRSATDTQYFGPGTRLTVL.

The rearrangement uses TRBV12-3 or TRBV12-4 and TRBJ2-7; D might be TRBD2 (6 bases). The CDR3 spans 15 residues. The ends were cut back, 3 bases at V and 6 bases at J, with 18 bases in the middle. The CDR3 is CASSLLGRELTEQYF. CDR3 DNA: TGTGCCAGCAGTTTGTTGGGACGGGAGCTAACCGAGCAGTACTTC.

This clonotype has at least ten counts. This CDR3 is CASSLRGANVLTF. CDR3 DNA: TGCGCCAGCAGCTTGCGTGGGGCCAACGTCCTGACTTTC. V and J are TRBV5-1 and TRBJ2-6; D is uncertain. Germline V lookup: CDR1 SGHRS, CDR2 YFSETQ. Trimming pared 1 base from V and 3 bases from J, leaving 2 bases between. This CDR3 has 13 residues.

This clonotype was seen at least ten times. In DNA, the CDR3 is TGTGCCATCAGTGAGGTGGACTATTCATCCGGGGAGCTGTTTTTT. Translation: CAISEVDYSSGELFF. The chain carries TRBV10-3 and TRBJ2-2; the D gene is possibly TRBD2 (6 bases). With 2 bases removed from V and 6 bases from J, the gap between germline ends came to 13 bases. Germline V lookup: CDR1 ENHRY, CDR2 SYGVKD. The CDR3 covers 15 residues.

This clonotype was seen repeatedly, ten times or more. V is TRBV5-1 and J is TRBJ2-7; D unclear. The CDR3 totals 12 residues. From germline, CDR1 is SGHRS and CDR2 YFSETQ. Trimming took 1 base from V and 6 from J, leaving 8 bases between them. The CDR3 protein is CASSLIGREQYF. In nucleotides, the CDR3 is TGCGCCAGCAGCTTGATTGGGCGCGAGCAGTACTTC. The variable domain in full, completed from reference TRBV5-1 and TRBJ2-7, reads KAGVTQTPRYLIKTRGQQVTLSCSPISGHRSVSWYQQTPGQGLQFLFEYFSETQRNKGNFPGRFSGRQFSNSRSEMNVSTLELGDSALYLCASSLIGREQYFGPGTRLTVT.

This clonotype has ten or more counts. V and J are TRBV5-1 and TRBJ1-6, with TRBD1 as a possible D gene (5 bases). The CDR3 length is 15 residues. The germline V gene encodes CDR1 SGHRS and CDR2 YFSETQ. V gave up 2 bases and J gave up 7 bases, with 13 bases separating them. CDR3 coding DNA: TGCGCCAGCAGCTTAGATGGCAGGGAAAATTCACCCCTCCACTTT. This translates into CASSLDGRENSPLHF.

At least ten counts were recorded for this clonotype. The genes are TRBV18 and TRBJ2-5, with D maybe TRBD1 (6 bases). The length of the CDR3 is 13 residues. Germline V gene data show CDR1 as KGHSH and CDR2 as LQKENI. V was pared by 2 bases and J by 2 bases, with 6 bases between. CDR3 sequence (DNA): TGTGCCAGCTCACCAGGGACACAAGAGACCCAGTACTTC. Its protein product is CASSPGTQETQYF.

This clonotype was detected ten times or more. The J gene is TRBJ2-3, the V gene TRBV27, with TRBD2 matching over 7 bases. J was trimmed by 4 bases and V by 3 bases; bases with no gene match: 7. Germline CDR1 and CDR2: MNHEY and SMNVEV (reference sequence). CDR3 size: 15 residues. CDR3 coding DNA: TGTGCCAGCAGTTTGCTGACTAGCAAGTCAGATACGCAGTATTTT. Protein product: CASSLLTSKSDTQYF.

This clonotype occurred many times. The chain has TRBV11-3 and TRBJ2-2, with no clear D. The CDR3 totals 13 residues. In germline, CDR1 is SGHNT, CDR2 YENEEA. Trimming left V 6 bases short and J 4 bases short, with 9 bases between. The DNA of the CDR3 is TGTGCCAGCAGGGACGGACGCACCGGGGAGCTGTTTTTT. It codes for CASRDGRTGELFF.

In this sample, this clonotype turned up many times. The rearrangement joins TRBV20-1 to TRBJ1-2; D remains unclear. With 3 bases removed from V and 5 bases from J, the gap between germline ends came to 13 bases. Germline CDR1 is DFQATT and CDR2 is SNEGSKA (reference sequence). This CDR3 comprises 13 residues. The CDR3 nucleotides read TGCAGTGCTAGGGTACTCCCCCTATATGGCTACACCTTC. Protein product: CSARVLPLYGYTF.